Below are 17 T cell receptor beta chains sequenced from a single sample in a study of T-cell memory formation after mild COVID-19. TCRdb passed the 5' RACE reads through MiXCR, listing each CDR3 protein once. The table includes about 180,000 distinct CDR3 sequences, roughly 17% detected once. The specimen was PBMCs or a T cell subset sorted from them (not recorded which). Receptors originate from an adult woman who had mild COVID-19 (a few samples of this study predate the infection). Cell type and time point are not known.

This chain joins TRBV7-2 and TRBJ2-1, with TRBD2 identical over 10 bases. The CDR3 loop spans 15 amino acids. V gave up 5 bases and J gave up 1 base; unmatched junction bases: 2. The germline V gene has CDR1 SGHTA and CDR2 FQGNSA. CDR3 sequence: CASSDSGRSYNEQFF. The CDR3 coding sequence is TGTGCCAGCAGCGATAGCGGGAGGTCCTACAATGAGCAGTTCTTC.

The chain uses TRBV6-5 and TRBJ1-1; D perhaps matches TRBD1 (5 bases). CDR1 MNHEY and CDR2 SVGAGI come from the germline V gene. This CDR3 contains 14 residues. The ends were cut back, 2 bases at V and 2 bases at J, with 9 bases in the middle. The CDR3 loop is CASSYQGGNTEAFF. The CDR3 nucleotides are TGTGCCAGCAGTTACCAGGGAGGAAACACTGAAGCTTTCTTT.

This clonotype occurred a few times. The chain employs TRBV5-1 and TRBJ2-1; perhaps TRBD2 as D (7 bases). The V end lost 2 bases, the J end lost 4 bases, and 10 bases lay between the germline ends. The CDR3 contains 14 residues. Per germline, CDR1 SGHRS and CDR2 YFSETQ. CDR3 loop: CASSFGGTYNEQFF. The CDR3 DNA is TGCGCCAGCAGCTTCGGGGGGACATACAATGAGCAGTTCTTC. The variable domain in full, with the rest retrieved from reference TRBV5-1 and TRBJ2-1, is KAGVTQTPRYLIKTRGQQVTLSCSPISGHRSVSWYQQTPGQGLQFLFEYFSETQRNKGNFPGRFSGRQFSNSRSEMNVSTLELGDSALYLCASSFGGTYNEQFFGPGTRLTVL.

This chain connects TRBV7-9 to TRBJ2-7; no reliable D call. V was shortened by 3 bases and J by 3 bases, with 18 bases between the two germline ends. This CDR3 is built from 16 residues. Germline-derived CDR1 and CDR2 are SEHNR and FQNEAQ (reference sequence). CDR3 DNA: TGTGCCAGCAGCTTGCCCATTGCTCTAGGGTACTACGAGCAGTACTTC. Protein sequence: CASSLPIALGYYEQYF.

The table lists this clonotype with many counts. The rearrangement uses TRBV3-1 and TRBJ2-5, with D unresolved. V was cut by 4 bases and J by 2 bases, with 8 bases left in between. The CDR3 runs 13 residues. Germline CDR1 LGHDT, CDR2 YNNKEL (reference sequence). DNA of the CDR3: TGTGCCAGCAGCCTCTGGGGTCAAGAGACCCAGTACTTC. Translating it yields CASSLWGQETQYF.

The gene calls are TRBV6-5 and TRBJ1-4, with D hard to call. The CDR3 runs 15 residues. Germline CDR1 MNHEY, CDR2 SVGAGI. With 2 bases removed from V and 3 bases from J, the gap between germline ends came to 10 bases. The CDR3 DNA reads TGTGCCAGCAGTTACCGGGGTTTCCCTAATGAAAAACTGTTTTTT. Encoded protein: CASSYRGFPNEKLFF.

This clonotype has a handful of counts. This sequence joins TRBV13 and TRBJ2-5; D gene unclear. Germline V gene lookup returns CDR1 PRHDT and CDR2 FYEKMQ (reference sequence). The length of the CDR3 is 14 residues. V was clipped by 2 bases and J by 5 bases, with 12 bases between them. Here the CDR3 reads CASSLSPLSETQYF. CDR3 in DNA: TGTGCCAGCAGCTTAAGCCCCTTGAGCGAGACCCAGTACTTC. The full variable domain, completed using reference TRBV13 and TRBJ2-5, is AAGVIQSPRHLIKEKRETATLKCYPIPRHDTVYWYQQGPGQDPQFLISFYEKMQSDKGSIPDRFSAQQFSDYHSELNMSSLELGDSALYFCASSLSPLSETQYFGPGTRLLVL.

This clonotype was picked up a small number of times. The rearrangement links TRBV5-1 to TRBJ1-1; no reliable D call. CDR3 length equals 13 residues. CDR1 SGHRS and CDR2 YFSETQ come from the germline V gene. V lost 0 bases, J lost 4 bases, and 7 bases lay in between. The CDR3 DNA follows: TGCGCCAGCAGCTTGGGGATGGTCACTGAAGCTTTCTTT. Protein sequence: CASSLGMVTEAFF.

There are a few counts of this clonotype. The chain employs TRBV7-2 and TRBJ2-3; 11 nucleotides match TRBD2. CDR1 is SGHTA and CDR2 is FQGNSA in the germline V gene. The CDR3 totals 17 residues. V was pared by 5 bases and J by 0 bases, with 7 bases of the junction left unmatched. CDR3 protein: CASSHGLAGSSTDTQYF. DNA for the CDR3: TGTGCCAGCAGCCACGGACTAGCGGGTTCTAGCACAGATACGCAGTATTTT.

This clonotype was seen only a few times. The chain recombines TRBV5-6 with TRBJ2-7; no definite D call. This CDR3 contains 14 residues. Germline V gene sequence: CDR1 SGHDT, CDR2 YYEEEE. Trimming cost V 5 bases and J 0 bases, with 12 bases left between them. CDR3 nucleotides: TGTGCCAGCAGTCGAGACATCAACTCCTACGAGCAGTACTTC. The encoded protein is CASSRDINSYEQYF. The entire variable domain, with the rest obtained from reference TRBV5-6 and TRBJ2-7, is as follows: DAGVTQSPTHLIKTRGQQVTLRCSPKSGHDTVSWYQQALGQGPQFIFQYYEEEERQRGNFPDRFSGHQFPNYSSELNVNALLLGDSALYLCASSRDINSYEQYFGPGTRLTVT.

The chain employs TRBV27 and TRBJ2-7, with D possibly being TRBD2 (5 bases). Trimming removed 8 bases from V and 7 bases from J, with 21 bases in between. The CDR3 is 14 residues long. The germline V gene has CDR1 MNHEY and CDR2 SMNVEV (reference sequence). CDR3 sequence reads: CASQADWVHLEQYF. For the CDR3, the DNA is TGTGCCAGCCAAGCGGACTGGGTCCACCTGGAGCAGTACTTC.

This clonotype came up a few times. V is TRBV6-2 or TRBV6-3 and J is TRBJ2-1; 10 nucleotides agree with TRBD2. The V gene's germline CDR1 is MNHEY and CDR2 SVGEGT. CDR3 length: 16 amino acids. V lost 6 bases and J lost 12; bases outside the gene matches: 17. In nucleotides, the CDR3 is TGTGCCAGCAGCCCCGGTTCCAGCGGGGGGGCCGGGCGGCAGTTCTTC. Amino acid sequence: CASSPGSSGGAGRQFF.

This clonotype was seen a handful of times. This chain uses TRBV9 with TRBJ2-1, with 13 positions matching TRBD2. With 3 bases clipped from V and 4 bases from J, the junction kept 1 base outside the gene matches. Germline V gene lookup returns CDR1 SGDLS and CDR2 YYNGEE. The CDR3 is made up of 15 amino acids. CDR3 nucleotide sequence: TGTGCCAGCAGCGGGACTAGCGGGAGTTACAATGAGCAGTTCTTC. Protein: CASSGTSGSYNEQFF. Filled out from reference TRBV9 and TRBJ2-1, the complete variable domain reads DSGVTQTPKHLITATGQRVTLRCSPRSGDLSVYWYQQSLDQGLQFLIQYYNGEERAKGNILERFSAQQFPDLHSELNLSSLELGDSALYFCASSGTSGSYNEQFFGPGTRLTVL.

This clonotype was observed a handful of times. The rearrangement links TRBV12-3 or TRBV12-4 to TRBJ2-2, with D perhaps TRBD1 (6 bases). This CDR3 comprises 13 residues. V was trimmed by 5 bases and J by 6 bases, leaving 10 bases between them. For the CDR3, the DNA is TGTGCCAGCAGTCTCCAGGGGTCCGGGGAGCTGTTTTTT. Translated, it gives CASSLQGSGELFF.

This clonotype has more than one count but fewer than ten. CDR3 amino acids: CASKEDRVNSPLHF. The CDR3, as DNA: TGTGCCAGCAAAGAGGACAGGGTTAATTCACCCCTCCACTTT. This chain links TRBV25-1 with TRBJ1-6; 8 positions agree with TRBD1. Unmatched junction bases numbered 5, after V lost 7 bases and J lost 6 bases. The length of the CDR3 is 14 residues. Germline V gene data show CDR1 as MGHDK and CDR2 as SYGVNS.

This chain uses TRBV9 with TRBJ1-5; D may be TRBD1 (5 bases). CDR1 SGDLS and CDR2 YYNGEE come from the germline V gene. The CDR3 length is 14 residues. V dropped 2 bases and J dropped 4 bases, with 10 bases sitting between them. CDR3 amino acids: CASSVTGQNQPQHF. The CDR3 nucleotides read TGTGCCAGCAGCGTCACGGGGCAGAATCAGCCCCAGCATTTT.

In this sample, this clonotype turned up a few times. V is TRBV7-9 and J is TRBJ2-2; D gene ambiguous. Germline V gene sequence: CDR1 SEHNR, CDR2 FQNEAQ (reference sequence). This CDR3 comprises 14 residues. The V and J ends lost 0 bases and 3 bases respectively, with 5 bases between them. Here the CDR3 DNA reads TGTGCCAGCAGCTTAGCAGCATACACCGGGGAGCTGTTTTTT. Encoded protein: CASSLAAYTGELFF.